This T cell receptor beta chain was identified during a study of blood T cells in healthy people across ages. Whole-study results and caveats: While age rose, TCR beta diversity per million T cells dropped in a roughly linear way.

A remark on this clonotype: The antigen remains undetermined.

Using a J-beta primer mix together with a sample-barcoded 5' primer, a second PCR was run for about 7 to 12 cycles. TCRdb reanalysed the 5' RACE reads using MiXCR and keeps one entry per CDR3 protein. The table shows 630,000 or so distinct CDR3 sequences, with about 30% occurring only once. Specimen: blood. The clonotype comes from an elderly woman in good health.

CDR3 sequence (DNA): TGCGCCAGCAGCCCGTACATGGGCGGGAGGCCTGAAGCTTTCTTT. Its translation: CASSPYMGGRPEAFF. The rearrangement links TRBV5-1 to TRBJ1-1, with D unclear. Looked up from germline, CDR1 is SGHRS and CDR2 is YFSETQ. The CDR3 covers 15 residues. With 4 bases removed from V and 6 bases from J, the gap between germline ends came to 19 bases. Based on the CDR3 plus reference TRBV5-1 and TRBJ1-1, the full variable domain is KAGVTQTPRYLIKTRGQQVTLSCSPISGHRSVSWYQQTPGQGLQFLFEYFSETQRNKGNFPGRFSGRQFSNSRSEMNVSTLELGDSALYLCASSPYMGGRPEAFFGQGTRLTVV.